A selection of T cell receptor beta chains follows, all from one sample in a study of molecular identifiers for immune sequencing clone quantification. TCRdb reanalysed the PCR reads using MiXCR and keeps one entry per CDR3 protein. The repertoire holds under 350,000 distinct CDR3 sequences, with roughly a quarter as singletons. The material sequenced was naive CD8+ T cells from blood, with Jurkat cell RNA spiked in. Receptors were obtained from a human donor in good health. Some libraries in this study had Jurkat cell RNA spiked in. CDR3s include the opening cysteine and the closing phenylalanine or tryptophan. Each record gives: clone size, J gene, V gene, D gene, CDR3 DNA, CDR3 protein. A D gene is named only where the DNA matches it firmly. The size entry is marked missing in some rows and otherwise reads once, few, many or a size class.

few,TRBJ2-7,TRBV6-2/TRBV6-3,-,TGTGCCCTGGGGCCGGGTCCTTCGATCTACGAGCAGTACTTC,CALGPGPSIYEQYF
-,TRBJ2-3,TRBV7-9,-,TGTGCCAGCAGCCAACCCAGGGGGGCCACAGATACGCAGTATTTT,CASSQPRGATDTQYF
-,TRBJ2-7,TRBV19,-,TGTGCCAGTAGTATAGAGGACCGTACCTACGAGCAGTACTTC,CASSIEDRTYEQYF
-,TRBJ2-2,TRBV7-9,-,TGTGCCAGCAGCTTAGTAACGAACACCGGGAAGCTGTTTTTT,CASSLVTNTGKLFF
few,TRBJ1-1,TRBV7-9,-,TGTGCCAGCAGCTCCGAGACCGCCGGGCCCACTGAAGCTTTCTTT,CASSSETAGPTEAFF
-,TRBJ2-7,TRBV4-3,-,TGCGCCAGCAGCCAAGACCGGGGAACTACCTCCTACGAGCAGTACTTC,CASSQDRGTTSYEQYF
-,TRBJ1-4,TRBV7-9,-,TGTGCCAGCAGCGGGGGCGTAGATGGGGAAAAACTGTTTTTT,CASSGGVDGEKLFF
-,TRBJ2-7,TRBV27,-,TGTGCCAGCAGCCCTTACCAATCGGGGTCCCACGAGCAGTACTTC,CASSPYQSGSHEQYF
-,TRBJ1-1,TRBV27,-,TGTGCCAGCAGTTTACTTGGGACACCAGACACTGAAGCTTTCTTT,CASSLLGTPDTEAFF
few,TRBJ2-3,TRBV7-9,TRBD1,TGTGCCAGCAGGACACCCGACAGGGGCCATAGCACAGATACGCAGTATTTT,CASRTPDRGHSTDTQYF
-,TRBJ2-5,TRBV19,TRBD2,TGTGCCAGTAGTATCGGAGCGGGGGTCTGGGAGACCCAGTACTTC,CASSIGAGVWETQYF
-,TRBJ2-2,TRBV4-3,-,TGCGCCAGCAGCCATCTGGGATTCACCGGGGAGCTGTTTTTT,CASSHLGFTGELFF
many,TRBJ2-5,TRBV14,TRBD1,TGTGCCAGCGGACCGGGACAGGGGCAAGAGACCCAGTACTTC,CASGPGQGQETQYF
-,TRBJ2-7,TRBV6-6,-,TGTGCCAGCAGTGACCCCAACAGGGCTCTCTACGAGCAGTACTTC,CASSDPNRALYEQYF
many,TRBJ1-1,TRBV6-5,TRBD1,TGTGCCAGCAGTTATGGGCGACAGGGAGGTGAAGCTTTCTTT,CASSYGRQGGEAFF
few,TRBJ2-3,TRBV11-1,-,TGTGCCAGCAGCTTAAATGGACTCCAACGCACAGATACGCGGTATTTT,CASSLNGLQRTDTRYF
few,TRBJ2-3,TRBV20-1,-,TGCAGTGCTTACCCCTCAGACCGGGAGCTCACAGATACGCAGTATTTT,CSAYPSDRELTDTQYF
-,TRBJ2-5,TRBV12-3/TRBV12-4,TRBD2,TGTGCCAGCAGTCCAATAGCGGGGGGGCCGGTAGAGACCCAGTACTTC,CASSPIAGGPVETQYF
many,TRBJ1-5,TRBV12-3/TRBV12-4,TRBD1,TGTGCCAGCAAACCGGGACAGGGTAAAAATCAGCCCCAGCATTTT,CASKPGQGKNQPQHF
-,TRBJ2-5,TRBV12-3/TRBV12-4,TRBD1,TGTGCCAGCAGGGGGACAGAACAAGAGACCCAGTACTTC,CASRGTEQETQYF
few,TRBJ2-1,TRBV19,TRBD2,TGTGCCAGTAGTATGACTAGCGGGATACACAATGAGCAGTTCTTC,CASSMTSGIHNEQFF
many,TRBJ1-3,TRBV7-9,-,TGTGCCAGCAGCCACAACTACTTCGACAGGACGGACGGAAACACCATATATTTT,CASSHNYFDRTDGNTIYF
-,TRBJ2-2,TRBV19,-,TGTGCCAGTAGTATAGGAACTAGGAGTACCGGGGAGCTGTTTTTT,CASSIGTRSTGELFF
-,TRBJ1-2,TRBV13,-,TGTGCCAGCAGCTTAGCGAGGAGTTCTGACTATGGCTACACCTTC,CASSLARSSDYGYTF
many,TRBJ2-3,TRBV7-2,TRBD1,TGTGCCAGCAGCTTAGTAACAGGGACAGGGATCACAGATACGCAGTATTTT,CASSLVTGTGITDTQYF
many,TRBJ1-5,TRBV4-3,-,TGCGCCAGCAGCCAAGACCCGGGGGCGAGCAATCAGCCCCAGCATTTT,CASSQDPGASNQPQHF
many,TRBJ1-5,TRBV10-3,-,TGTGCCATCAGTGAGGGGAGTTATAGCAATCAGCCCCAGCATTTT,CAISEGSYSNQPQHF
-,TRBJ2-5,TRBV6-2/TRBV6-3,-,TGTGCCAGCAGTAATTGGGACAACCCTCAAGAGACCCAGTACTTC,CASSNWDNPQETQYF
-,TRBJ1-1,TRBV5-6,-,TGTGCCAGCAGCTTCAAGGGGGGGGCGACTGAAGCTTTCTTT,CASSFKGGATEAFF
few,TRBJ2-2,TRBV18,-,TGTGCCAGCTCACCACCGGTACACCTCACCGGGGAGCTGTTTTTT,CASSPPVHLTGELFF
-,TRBJ2-1,TRBV24-1,TRBD1,TGTGCCGCCAGTGACCAAAGACCGGACAGGGTAGGATCCTTTTGGGATGAGCAGTTCTTC,CAASDQRPDRVGSFWDEQFF
-,TRBJ2-2,TRBV7-2,-,TGTGCCAGCAGCTTAGTTGGAGGGGTGGGGTACACCGGGGAGCTGTTTTTT,CASSLVGGVGYTGELFF
many,TRBJ2-3,TRBV5-1,TRBD2,TGCGCCAGCAGCTTTGAGCTAGCGGGATCCACAGATACGCAGTATTTT,CASSFELAGSTDTQYF
many,TRBJ1-1,TRBV7-9,TRBD1,TGTGCCAGCAAACTCCCTCCGGGACAGGGGTCCGACACTGAAGCTTTCTTT,CASKLPPGQGSDTEAFF
many,TRBJ2-2,TRBV27,-,TGTGCCAGCAGCTTAGGACCAAACACCGGGGAGCTGTTTTTT,CASSLGPNTGELFF
few,TRBJ2-2,TRBV24-1,TRBD2,TGTGCCACCCGGGGGACTAGCGGGAAGAACACCGGGGAGCTGTTTTTT,CATRGTSGKNTGELFF
-,TRBJ1-5,TRBV27,-,TGTGCTAGCAGTTTTTGGGCAGATAGCAATCAGCCCCAGCATTTT,CASSFWADSNQPQHF
many,TRBJ1-4,TRBV7-2,TRBD1,TGTGCCAGCAGCCGACAGGGGATCGCAACTAATGAAAAACTGTTTTTT,CASSRQGIATNEKLFF
many,TRBJ2-7,TRBV5-6,TRBD2,TGTGCCAGCAGCGACGGACTAGCGGATTTCTACGAGCAGTACTTC,CASSDGLADFYEQYF
many,TRBJ2-7,TRBV11-2,-,TGTGCCAGCAGCCTACCCCGCCACGAGCAGTACTTC,CASSLPRHEQYF
few,TRBJ2-7,TRBV4-1,TRBD2,TGCGCCAGCAGCCCCCCGAGGACTAGCGGCTCCTACGAGCAGTACTTC,CASSPPRTSGSYEQYF
many,TRBJ2-3,TRBV27,-,TGTGCCAGCAGCCAACAGGTGGTTGCCACAGATACGCAGTATTTT,CASSQQVVATDTQYF
many,TRBJ2-5,TRBV9,TRBD2,TGTGCCAGCAGCGTGGGGACTAGCGCTAGAGCTGACCAGTACTTC,CASSVGTSARADQYF
-,TRBJ2-7,TRBV12-3/TRBV12-4,TRBD1,TGTGCCAGCAGCCCCGGGGGACAGGGAAGCTCCTACGAGCCGTACTTC,CASSPGGQGSSYEPYF
many,TRBJ2-1,TRBV5-4,TRBD1,TGTGCCAGCAGCTTGGCGGGGACAGGGAACTCCTACAATGAGCAGTTCTTC,CASSLAGTGNSYNEQFF
many,TRBJ2-7,TRBV12-3/TRBV12-4,TRBD1,TGTGCCAGCAGTCTCCGGGACAGTGGCTACGAGCAGTACTTC,CASSLRDSGYEQYF
-,TRBJ2-5,TRBV7-6,-,TGTGCCAGCAGCTTCCTCCAGGAGCCCCAGTACTTC,CASSFLQEPQYF
-,TRBJ2-7,TRBV6-2/TRBV6-3,-,TGTGCCAGCAGTTACAGGGGCGGAACCTACGAGCAGTACTTC,CASSYRGGTYEQYF